This T cell receptor (beta chain) was recovered during a study of blood T cell repertoires in COVID-19. Study as a whole: Sites across the United States, Italy and Spain contributed samples from acute and convalescent COVID-19. PBMCs, B-cell-depleted T cells, or T cells provided the cDNA or gDNA that made up the material.

As processed by the authors: The authors estimated nucleated cell counts from reference gene primer amplification. Repertoires were generated with immunoSEQ multiplex PCR, while TCRdb's copy carries only in-frame clones and drops some. The DNA gave D and trimming, while V, J and clone size come from that table. The profile shows some 100,000 clones, just over 85% of them singletons. Germline CDR1 reads ENHRY; CDR2 reads SYGVKD. This CDR3 is 14 amino acids long. V gave up 4 bases and J gave up 1 base, with 8 bases separating them. This clone was picked up one time. The sequenced sample consisted of peripheral blood. This clonotype was sampled from a human donor in a cohort sampled during active COVID-19. The V gene is TRBV10-3, the J gene TRBJ1-5; D gene uncertain. The CDR3 reads CAISGAGSNQPQHF. Written as DNA, the CDR3 is TGTGCCATCAGTGGGGCTGGAAGCAATCAGCCCCAGCATTTT.